This TCR beta chain originates from a study of blood T cell repertoires in COVID-19. Study information: Acute-phase and convalescent COVID-19 samples originated in the United States, Italy and Spain. Sources were T cells, B-cell-depleted T cells, or PBMCs; the material itself was cDNA or gDNA.

It was during active infection that Seattle patients were enrolled and then longitudinally followed. In the original processing: Amplified reference gene primers provided the basis for estimating nucleated cell counts. TCRdb's copy holds only in-frame clones and misses some; the assay was immunoSEQ multiplex PCR. V and J calls and clone size follow that table, whereas D and trimming were derived from the DNA. The repertoire holds about 300,000 clones, with about 90% as singletons. The receptor was isolated from a woman aged 30 to 39 with COVID-19, enrolled during active disease. The sequencing input was peripheral blood.

The CDR3 coding sequence is TGTGCCAGCAGCTCCCCCGGGACAGGGGAAGAGACCCAGTACTTC. It specifies CASSSPGTGEETQYF. The gene calls are TRBV7-9 and TRBJ2-5, with 10 nucleotides matching TRBD1. Per the germline V gene, CDR1 is SEHNR and CDR2 is FQNEAQ (reference sequence). Germline trimming cut 4 bases from V and 3 bases from J; bases unmatched to any gene: 5. The CDR3 runs to 15 residues. Supplemented by reference TRBV7-9 and TRBJ2-5, the full variable domain reads DTGVSQNPRHKITKRGQNVTFRCDPISEHNRLYWYRQTLGQGPEFLTYFQNEAQLEKSRLLSDRFSAERPKGSFSTLEIQRTEQGDSAMYLCASSSPGTGEETQYFGPGTRLLVL.